This is a list of T cell receptor beta chains from one sample in a study of shared clonotypes between healthy human individuals. Using immunoSEQ multiplex PCR, the repertoire was profiled, and TCRdb retains in-frame clones only, with some absent. Here the sample spans approximately 650,000 clones, about 95% being singletons. The sequencing sample was made of naive CD8+ T cells sorted from blood. Source of these receptors: a woman in her twenties or thirties in good health. Each CDR3 is given with its conserved first and last residue.

>TRBV6-5|TRBJ1-1
CASSYQVGHPEAFF
>TRBV15|TRBJ2-7
CATSREIGTGGGEQYF
>TRBV21-1|TRBJ2-2
CASSKGARQAGELFF
>TRBV29-1|TRBJ1-5
CSRWTRQGRGYSNQPQHF
>TRBV7-9|TRBJ2-1
CASSLVAGGSEQFF
>TRBV5-1|TRBJ2-1
CASSLAGQGYNEQFF
>TRBV2|TRBJ2-1
CASSDEPSVEQFF
>TRBV15|TRBJ2-4
CATSPLRLAGAGKNIQYF
>TRBV2|TRBJ1-1
CASSTGGTEAFF
>TRBV27|TRBJ1-3
CASSSWSSGNTIYF
>TRBV5-1|TRBJ2-3
CASSLVPSGGTDTQYF
>TRBV27|TRBJ2-3
CASSFPGNGGDTQYF
>TRBV7-9|TRBJ1-2
CASSSSGTRDGYTF
>TRBV27|TRBJ1-4
CASSLWAGVNEKLFF
>TRBV7-9|TRBJ1-2
CASSQEGVTWRYGYTF
>TRBV7-8|TRBJ2-5
CASSFYEVGEAPSETQYF
>TRBV5-4|TRBJ2-7
CASSLIERTYEQYF
>TRBV30|TRBJ2-7
CAWSVRFSSYEQYF
>TRBV2|TRBJ2-7
CASSEGRGLPYEQYF
>TRBV28|TRBJ1-1
CASLPARVNTEAFF
>TRBV28|TRBJ2-7
CASSFILGVNEQYF
>TRBV7-9|TRBJ2-1
CASSFEDFHNEQFF
>TRBV19|TRBJ1-1
CASSGRGLTEAFF
>TRBV7-2|TRBJ2-3
CASRTGTSTDTQYF
>TRBV5-1|TRBJ2-1
CASSFTGSSGDEQFF
>TRBV5-4|TRBJ1-2
CASSAPQGAGDGGYTF
>TRBV28|TRBJ2-7
CASSPIDMGGSSYEQYF
>TRBV7-8|TRBJ2-7
CASSQPGVRLEQYF
>TRBV27|TRBJ2-2
CASRGHRGLTFTNTGELFF